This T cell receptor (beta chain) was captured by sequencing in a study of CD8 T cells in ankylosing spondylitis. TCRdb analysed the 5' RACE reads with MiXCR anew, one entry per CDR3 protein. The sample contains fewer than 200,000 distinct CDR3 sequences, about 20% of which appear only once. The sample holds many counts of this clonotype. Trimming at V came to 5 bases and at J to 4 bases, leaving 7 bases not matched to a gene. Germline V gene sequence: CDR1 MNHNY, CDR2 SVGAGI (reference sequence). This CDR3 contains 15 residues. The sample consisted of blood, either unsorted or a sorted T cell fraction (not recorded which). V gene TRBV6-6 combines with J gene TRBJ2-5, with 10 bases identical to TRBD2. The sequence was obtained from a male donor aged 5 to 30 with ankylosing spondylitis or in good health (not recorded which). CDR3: CASSGAGGPRETQYF. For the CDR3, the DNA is TGTGCCAGCAGTGGAGCGGGAGGGCCTCGAGAGACCCAGTACTTC.